This T cell receptor beta chain was sequenced for a study of cytomegalovirus exposure and HLA in healthy donors. PCR used 60 Vbeta primers and 13 Jbeta primers. Assay used: immunoSEQ multiplex PCR; TCRdb lists only in-frame clones, some missing. The table has under 200,000 clones, around 84% seen once. Study-wide points: Most TCR sequences showed up rarely, but some public TCRs showed up in many donors.

As concerns this clone: Its antigen is unidentified.

This clonotype was sampled from a male donor in good health and CMV-seropositive. Source material: PBMCs.

CDR3 sequence (DNA): TGTGCCATAAATCCCGGGACAGCCACCGGGGAGCTGTTTTTT. This gives the protein CAINPGTATGELFF. This chain connects TRBV2 to TRBJ2-2, with 7 bases lining up with TRBD1. Germline V gene lookup returns CDR1 SNHLY and CDR2 FYNNEI. This CDR3 comprises 14 residues. The V gene end was trimmed by 10 bases and the J gene end by 4 bases; junction bases not matched to a gene: 9.